Shown below are 13 T cell receptor beta chains from a single sample sequenced in a study of blood T cells in healthy people across ages. Then a second PCR, running about 6 to 12 cycles, was carried out with a sample-barcoded 5' primer and a J-beta primer mix. One entry per CDR3 protein results from TCRdb running MiXCR on the 5' RACE reads. The table lists around 1,900,000 distinct CDR3 sequences, around 42% of them singletons. The sequencing sample was made of blood. These receptor sequences come from a human donor in good health.

This clonotype came up once. The J gene is TRBJ2-5, the V gene TRBV28, with 11 positions matching TRBD1. V trimming: 4 bases; J trimming: 4 bases; junction bases outside the gene matches: 14. Germline loops: CDR1 MDHEN, CDR2 SYDVKM. The length of the CDR3 is 18 residues. This CDR3 reads CASSSTAGQGALGETQYF. CDR3 bases: TGTGCCAGCAGTTCTACCGCCGGACAGGGGGCTTTGGGAGAGACCCAGTACTTC.

The chain carries TRBV7-9 and TRBJ1-5; D is ambiguous. Trimming took off 4 bases at V and 9 bases at J, with 13 bases between the two ends. The CDR3 is made up of 13 amino acids. CDR1 and CDR2 from the germline V gene are SEHNR and FQNEAQ (reference sequence). The CDR3 coding sequence is TGTGCCAGCAGCTCCGACGGCGATGGGCCCCAGCATTTT. It yields the protein CASSSDGDGPQHF.

This clonotype was observed a handful of times. The rearrangement joins TRBV12-3 or TRBV12-4 to TRBJ2-7; the match to TRBD2 covers 7 bases. This CDR3 contains 14 residues. Trimming cost V 3 bases and J 5 bases; bases outside gene matches: 7. CDR3 nucleotides: TGTGCCAGCAGTTTGTGGCAGGGAGGGGACGAGCAGTACTTC. Translated, it gives CASSLWQGGDEQYF.

The chain is built from TRBV30 and TRBJ1-2; D may be TRBD1 (6 bases). CDR1 and CDR2 (germline): GTSNPN, SVGIG (reference sequence). V lost 4 bases and J lost 2, with 14 bases in between. The CDR3 sequence is 14 residues long. The CDR3 nucleotides are TGTGCCTGGACCAGGGACATAATCAACTATGGCTACACCTTC. Translating it yields CAWTRDIINYGYTF.

This clonotype was seen only a few times. The chain is built from TRBV4-1 and TRBJ2-1, with D hard to call. V was pared by 1 base and J by 5 bases, with 15 bases between. Germline V gene sequence: CDR1 MGHRA, CDR2 YSYEKL. The length of the CDR3 is 16 residues. The CDR3, as DNA: TGCGCCAGCAGCCAAGTTTCGCAACAAATAGACAATGAGCAGTTCTTC. Its translation is CASSQVSQQIDNEQFF.

The rearrangement joins TRBV5-5 to TRBJ2-7, with D possibly being TRBD1 (5 bases). The end of the DNA is better explained by TRBJ2-5, so the J call may be wrong. Germline CDR1 reads SGHKS; CDR2 reads YYEKEE (reference sequence). The CDR3 is 14 residues long. CDR3 region: CASSSDKGSVTQYF. The CDR3 bases are TGTGCCAGCAGCTCGGACAAGGGATCAGTGACCCAGTACTTC.

The chain links TRBV20-1 to TRBJ1-1, with D maybe TRBD1 (5 bases). V was shortened by 7 bases and J by 8 bases, with 20 bases between the two germline ends. Germline CDR1 is DFQATT and CDR2 is SNEGSKA (reference sequence). The CDR3 covers 13 residues. CDR3 sequence reads: CSVVPFRRGEAFF. For the CDR3, the DNA is TGCAGTGTCGTTCCGTTCCGTAGGGGCGAAGCTTTCTTT.

This clonotype occurred a few times. The V gene is TRBV3-1, the J gene TRBJ2-5; 8 bases are shared with TRBD2. CDR3 length equals 17 residues. Germline lookup yields CDR1 LGHDT and CDR2 YNNKEL (reference sequence). The V gene end was trimmed by 4 bases and the J gene end by 1 base; junction bases not matched to a gene: 11. The CDR3 protein is CASSPRLASITQETQYF. CDR3 bases: TGTGCCAGCAGCCCCCGACTAGCGTCCATCACCCAAGAGACCCAGTACTTC.

This chain links TRBV6-2 or TRBV6-3 with TRBJ1-2, with 7 bases fitting TRBD1. This CDR3 comprises 13 residues. The V gene's germline CDR1 is MNHEY and CDR2 SVGEGT. Trimming at V came to 6 bases and at J to 6 bases, leaving 7 bases not matched to a gene. CDR3 protein: CASRTGLLDGYTF. The DNA for the CDR3 is TGTGCCAGCAGGACAGGGCTCTTGGATGGCTACACCTTC.

This clonotype was observed a handful of times. The chain is built from TRBV29-1 and TRBJ1-6, with D maybe TRBD1 (5 bases). V was clipped by 7 bases and J by 8 bases, with 9 bases between them. This CDR3 is 11 amino acids long. Germline V gives CDR1 SQVTM, CDR2 ANQGSEA. CDR3 bases: TGCAGCGCTGGGGCGGATTCACCCCTCCACTTT. This gives the protein CSAGADSPLHF.

In DNA form, the CDR3 reads TGTGCCAGCAGCGCCCAGGGACGGGGCGGTGCCTACGAGCAGTACTTC. Protein product: CASSAQGRGGAYEQYF. This sequence joins TRBV9 and TRBJ2-5; D assignment may be TRBD1 or TRBD2 (5 bases each). The DNA end is more similar to TRBJ2-7, so the J call may be wrong. The CDR3 is made up of 16 amino acids. Per the germline V gene, CDR1 is SGDLS and CDR2 is YYNGEE.

The CDR3: CASGRSSGDEQFF. The CDR3 DNA sequence: TGTGCTAGTGGACGATCGTCCGGGGATGAGCAGTTCTTC. The V gene is TRBV12-5, the J gene TRBJ2-1; D possibly corresponds to TRBD2 (5 bases). Germline V gives CDR1 LGHNT, CDR2 FRNRAP. The germline V and J ends were trimmed by 6 bases and 8 bases, with 14 bases remaining between them. The CDR3 runs 13 residues.

This clonotype appeared a single time. V and J are TRBV2 and TRBJ2-3, with no clear D. The CDR3 totals 13 residues. The germline V gene has CDR1 SNHLY and CDR2 FYNNEI. The ends were cut back, 9 bases at V and 0 bases at J, with 10 bases in the middle. Here the CDR3 reads CASDLSSTDTQYF. The CDR3 DNA sequence: TGTGCCAGTGACTTATCTAGCACAGATACGCAGTATTTT.